What follows are 14 T cell receptor beta chains derived from one specimen sequenced in a study of blood T cell repertoires in COVID-19. Sequencing was performed with immunoSEQ multiplex PCR; in TCRdb, only in-frame clones are kept and a portion is missing. Of approximately 200,000 clones listed, approximately 86% are singletons. Material for sequencing was PBMCs or T cells enriched from blood (not recorded which). Receptors were obtained from a young woman who had been exposed to COVID-19.

V is TRBV19 and J is TRBJ1-3, with TRBD1 as a possible D gene (5 bases). The CDR3 contains 15 residues. Germline lookup yields CDR1 LNHDA and CDR2 SQIVND (reference sequence). Trimming stripped 3 bases from V and 4 bases from J, with 13 bases between. CDR3 loop: CASSMKSWGGNTIYF. Written as DNA, the CDR3 is TGTGCCAGTAGTATGAAGTCCTGGGGCGGAAACACCATATATTTT.

The chain employs TRBV5-1 and TRBJ2-7; 7 bases fit TRBD1. The ends lost 4 bases at V and 5 bases at J; junction bases unmatched: 18. Looked up from germline, CDR1 is SGHRS and CDR2 is YFSETQ. This CDR3 has 17 amino acids. The CDR3 bases are TGCGCCAGCAGCGGGCCGATCCACAGGGGCCCCCTCGACGAGCAGTACTTC. Translated: CASSGPIHRGPLDEQYF.

The J gene is TRBJ2-3, the V gene TRBV2; tentatively, D is TRBD1 (5 bases). CDR1 SNHLY and CDR2 FYNNEI come from the germline V gene. CDR3 length: 13 amino acids. The V end lost 0 bases, the J end lost 13 bases, and 14 bases lay between the germline ends. CDR3 DNA sequence: TGTGCCAGCAGTGAAGCAGGGGCGAACCGGGAGTATTTT. Residues: CASSEAGANREYF.

The CDR3 sequence is CASSRTGGRETQYF. Here the CDR3 DNA reads TGTGCCAGCAGTCGGACAGGGGGGAGAGAGACCCAGTACTTC. The chain combines TRBV2 with TRBJ2-5; the match to TRBD1 covers 10 bases. V gave up 5 bases and J gave up 4 bases; unmatched junction bases: 4. Germline V gene lookup returns CDR1 SNHLY and CDR2 FYNNEI. The CDR3 runs to 14 residues.

The chain combines TRBV3-1 (or the pseudogene TRBV3-2) with TRBJ2-7, with 11 bases matching TRBD2. V gave up 1 base and J gave up 3 bases; unmatched junction bases: 5. This CDR3 has 16 amino acids. CDR1 is LGHDT, CDR2 YNNKEL, per germline (reference sequence). In DNA form, the CDR3 reads TGTGCCAGCAGCCAAGCCGAGGGACTAGCGGACTACGAGCAGTACTTC. Its protein product is CASSQAEGLADYEQYF.

This clone has only one observation. The rearrangement links TRBV19 to TRBJ1-2, with D unclear. Trimming took 5 bases from V and 4 from J, leaving 23 bases between them. The germline CDR1 and CDR2 sequences are LNHDA and SQIVND (reference sequence). CDR3 length: 17 amino acids. This CDR3 is CASSRADVEGTIYGYTF. The DNA of the CDR3 is TGTGCCAGTAGTCGCGCTGACGTGGAGGGAACAATCTATGGCTACACCTTC. Filled out from reference TRBV19 and TRBJ1-2, the complete variable domain reads DGGITQSPKYLFRKEGQNVTLSCEQNLNHDAMYWYRQDPGQGLRLIYYSQIVNDFQKGDIAEGYSVSREKKESFPLTVTSAQKNPTAFYLCASSRADVEGTIYGYTFGSGTRLTVV.

This sequence joins TRBV12-5 and TRBJ2-2, with 7 positions matching TRBD1. Germline V CDR1 and CDR2: LGHNT, FRNRAP. This CDR3 is built from 16 residues. The ends lost 0 bases at V and 5 bases at J; junction bases unmatched: 6. The CDR3 protein is CASGLVNRGWTGELFF. The DNA for the CDR3 is TGTGCTAGTGGTTTGGTAAACAGGGGTTGGACCGGGGAGCTGTTTTTT.

This chain connects TRBV3-1 (or the pseudogene TRBV3-2) to TRBJ2-7, with TRBD1 matching 7 bases. Germline loops: CDR1 LGHDT, CDR2 YNNKEL (reference sequence). The CDR3 extends over 12 amino acids. V was pared by 4 bases and J by 4 bases, with 1 base of the junction left unmatched. Written as DNA, the CDR3 is TGTGCCAGCAGCCTGGGACAGTACGAGCAGTACTTC. It encodes CASSLGQYEQYF.

The chain joins TRBV5-1 to TRBJ2-1; 7 bases align to TRBD2. After removal of 0 bases from V and 0 bases from J, the junction contained 9 bases not matched to a gene. The germline CDR1 and CDR2 sequences are SGHRS and YFSETQ. CDR3 length: 18 amino acids. The CDR3 reads CASSLGPERGSSYNEQFF. CDR3 nucleotide sequence: TGCGCCAGCAGCTTGGGACCTGAGCGGGGCAGCTCCTACAATGAGCAGTTCTTC.

The CDR3 nucleotides are TGCGCCAGCAGCCAAGGTGCCAGGGGGGTCACAGATACGCAGTATTTT. The encoded protein is CASSQGARGVTDTQYF. The genes are TRBV4-1 and TRBJ2-3; D is perhaps TRBD1 (7 bases). The ends were cut back, 1 base at V and 2 bases at J, with 13 bases in the middle. Germline CDR1 reads MGHRA; CDR2 reads YSYEKL. This CDR3 spans 16 amino acids.

The gene calls are TRBV25-1 and TRBJ1-2; possible D gene TRBD1, 6 bases. Trimming took off 3 bases at V and 4 bases at J, with 12 bases between the two ends. CDR3 length: 14 amino acids. CDR1 and CDR2 (germline): MGHDK, SYGVNS. The CDR3 DNA is TGTGCCAGCAGTGATTCGGCAGGGGCCTATGGCTACACCTTC. Its translation: CASSDSAGAYGYTF.

This chain uses TRBV5-1 with TRBJ1-3, with 10 bases lining up with TRBD1. The CDR3 sequence is 18 residues long. The germline V gene encodes CDR1 SGHRS and CDR2 YFSETQ. The V segment lost 4 bases and the J segment 1 base; nucleotides outside the gene matches: 11. The CDR3 sequence is CASSRSTPGQGSGNTIYF. The CDR3 nucleotides are TGCGCCAGCAGCCGTTCCACCCCGGGACAGGGGTCTGGAAACACCATATATTTT.

This chain joins TRBV3-1 (or the pseudogene TRBV3-2) and TRBJ2-5; possibly TRBD1 for D (5 bases). The CDR3 runs to 14 residues. V dropped 0 bases and J dropped 5 bases, with 10 bases sitting between them. Germline assignment: CDR1 LGHDT and CDR2 YNNKEL (reference sequence). The DNA for the CDR3 is TGTGCCAGCAGCCAAGATGGCCCAGGGGAGACCCAGTACTTC. Translation gives CASSQDGPGETQYF.

The genes are TRBV10-3 and TRBJ1-3; D ambiguous. The CDR3 length is 14 residues. Trimming took off 10 bases at V and 0 bases at J, with 13 bases between the two ends. Germline CDR1 ENHRY, CDR2 SYGVKD. The CDR3 coding sequence is TGTGCCACCATACCCGAGTCCTCTGGAAACACCATATATTTT. Translating gives CATIPESSGNTIYF.